This T cell receptor beta chain was sequenced for a study of Tregs in tolerant kidney transplant recipients. Study outcomes and limitations: This study did not directly address biological reproducibility. Findings come from small patient numbers and require larger validation.

On this clone: The antigen is not known.

The germline V gene has CDR1 LNHDA and CDR2 SQIVND (reference sequence). The CDR3 is 15 residues long. After removal of 3 bases from V and 0 bases from J, the junction contained 2 bases not matched to a gene. The data were produced by immunoSEQ multiplex PCR, yet TCRdb's version contains in-frame clones alone and is incomplete. The sample contains about 240,000 clones, 80% to 85% of which appear only once. Unstimulated Tregs (CD4+CD25+CD127-) and CD4+CD25- non-Tregs were sorted from PBMCs. Input material: CD4+ T cells from blood. The rearrangement links TRBV19 to TRBJ1-3, with TRBD1 identical over 7 bases. The source of this sequence is a human donor in good health. In DNA form, the CDR3 reads TGTGCCAGTAGTATCGACAGGGCCTCTGGAAACACCATATATTTT. Translating it yields CASSIDRASGNTIYF.